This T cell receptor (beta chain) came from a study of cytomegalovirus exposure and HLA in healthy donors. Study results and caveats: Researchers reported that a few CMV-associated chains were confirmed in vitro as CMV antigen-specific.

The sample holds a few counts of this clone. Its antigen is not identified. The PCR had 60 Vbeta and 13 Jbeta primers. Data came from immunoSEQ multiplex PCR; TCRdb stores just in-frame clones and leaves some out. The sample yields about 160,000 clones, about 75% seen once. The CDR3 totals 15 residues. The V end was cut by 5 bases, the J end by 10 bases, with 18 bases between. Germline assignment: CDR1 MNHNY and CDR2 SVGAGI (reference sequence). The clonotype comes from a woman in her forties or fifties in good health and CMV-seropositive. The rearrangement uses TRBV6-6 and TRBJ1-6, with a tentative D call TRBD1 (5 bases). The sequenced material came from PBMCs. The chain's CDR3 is CASSTPGLPRSPLHF. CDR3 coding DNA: TGTGCCAGCAGTACCCCGGGACTACCGAGGTCACCCCTCCACTTT.